This record looks at one T cell receptor beta chain sequence and its context. Just one base apart from a much larger clone, this may be a read error. The conserved phenylalanine or tryptophan normally closing the CDR3 is absent here, so this likely arose from a read error. What was amplified from RNA transcripts were TCR beta CDR3 regions. HTBI primers drove first-round RT-PCR of the TCR CDR3. TCRdb re-analysed the multiplex PCR reads in MiXCR, keeping a single row per CDR3 protein. The table lists fewer than 450,000 distinct CDR3 sequences, 17% of them singletons, with 30% to 40% in the top ten. This sample stems from a study of T cells in Graves' hyperthyroidism and ophthalmopathy. V was clipped by 6 bases and J by 5 bases; unmatched bases: 19. Germline V gene data show CDR1 as ENHRY and CDR2 as SYGVKD. This CDR3 is built from 18 residues.

The TCR was taken from a woman aged 25 to 39 with Graves' hyperthyroidism that later progressed to Graves' ophthalmopathy. The sequenced material came from blood. The rearrangement links TRBV10-3 to TRBJ2-3; 8 bases align to TRBD2. The CDR3 DNA sequence: TGTGCCATCAGGGGGAAGGGACTAGGGTCTGCCTCCGAAGATACGCAGTATTCT. The encoded protein is CAIRGKGLGSASEDTQYS.